This T cell receptor beta chain was identified in a study of human T cells and chemical hapten exposure. Turning to the study itself: In the sensitization step, 2% DPC was placed on 2 cm by 2 cm of upper inner arm skin. Reading of the patch tests, which applied 0.01% DPC to the upper back, occurred at 6 days. Predominantly women, the patients had alopecia areata, totalis or universalis.

MiXCR, applied by TCRdb to the RACE reads, yields one record per CDR3 protein. The data show 60,000 or so distinct CDR3 sequences, over 9% seen once. This CDR3 is built from 12 residues. Trimming shortened V by 3 bases and J by 4 bases, and 4 bases separated the two germline ends. CDR1 is SGHTA, CDR2 FQGNSA, per germline. Time point defined: pre-sensitization, week 0. As for treatment: therapeutic diphenylcyclopropenone sensitization with weekly scalp DPC. Every donor had alopecia and was 18 to 70 years old; all were suitable for DPC. This clonotype came up many times. The source of this sequence is a man aged 35-49 years with alopecia areata. Some clones in this sample may be carry-over from other donors' samples. The material was whole blood, obtained in connection with sensitization to the hapten diphenylcyclopropenone (DPC). The rearrangement joins TRBV7-2 to TRBJ2-1, with D unresolved. CDR3 protein: CASSLVYNEQFF. The CDR3 DNA reads TGTGCCAGCAGCTTGGTATACAATGAGCAGTTCTTC.